The 6 T cell receptor beta chains below were found in one sample sequenced in a study of identical twins. TCRdb itself ran the 5' RACE reads through MiXCR, one entry per CDR3 protein. This repertoire shows around 1.7 million distinct CDR3 sequences, 25% to 35% found once; its top ten account for 0.25% to 0.3%. Sequencing was done on a sample of cord blood. The receptors come from a newborn girl in good health.

The CDR3 protein is CASSERLAGFTDTQYF. CDR3 nucleotides: TGTGCCAGCAGTGAGCGTCTAGCGGGATTCACAGATACGCAGTATTTT. V is TRBV25-1 and J is TRBJ2-3; 9 positions agree with TRBD2. The germline gives CDR1 MGHDK, CDR2 SYGVNS. V gave up 3 bases and J gave up 2 bases; unmatched junction bases: 6. The CDR3 contains 16 residues.

The genes are TRBV19 and TRBJ2-3; 10 nucleotides line up with TRBD2. J gave up 2 bases and V 0 bases, and 5 bases lay outside the gene matches. This CDR3 spans 17 amino acids. The germline V gene encodes CDR1 LNHDA and CDR2 SQIVND (reference sequence). The CDR3 sequence: CASSIDPGLAATDTQYF. CDR3 coding DNA: TGTGCCAGTAGTATAGACCCCGGACTAGCGGCCACAGATACGCAGTATTTT.

The V call is TRBV6-5, the J call TRBJ2-2; 9 bases are a match to TRBD1. Germline-derived CDR1 and CDR2 are MNHEY and SVGAGI. V was clipped by 5 bases and J by 4 bases; unmatched bases: 5. The CDR3 sequence is 15 residues long. The CDR3 loop is CASSETGQGTGELFF. DNA for the CDR3: TGTGCCAGCAGTGAGACGGGACAGGGCACCGGGGAGCTGTTTTTT.

The chain couples TRBV27 to TRBJ2-1, with 13 nucleotides matching TRBD2. The V and J ends lost 3 bases and 9 bases, in that order; junction bases with no gene match: 5. The V gene's germline CDR1 is MNHEY and CDR2 SMNVEV (reference sequence). The CDR3 sequence is 15 residues long. The CDR3 reads CASSFRRTSGSEQFF. CDR3 bases: TGTGCCAGCAGTTTTAGGAGGACTAGCGGGAGTGAGCAGTTCTTC.

Concerning this clonotype itself: At one boundary the junction diverges from the germline segment, which might be a read error. This chain links TRBV10-3 with TRBJ2-1; D possibly corresponds to TRBD2 (6 bases). Germline CDR1 and CDR2: ENHRY and SYGVKD. CDR3 length equals 17 residues. The CDR3 DNA is TGTGCCGCACCGGGACTTTGTACGAATAGCTCCTACGATGAGCAGTTCTTC. It encodes CAAPGLCTNSSYDEQFF.

The CDR3 reads CATSSFRDTGRYF. The CDR3 DNA is TGTGCCACCAGTTCCTTCCGGGACACAGGTCGGTACTTC. This chain uses TRBV24-1 with TRBJ2-5; the D gene is possibly TRBD1 (6 bases). Germline V gives CDR1 KGHDR, CDR2 SFDVKD. This CDR3 is built from 13 residues. V lost 6 bases, J lost 13 bases, and 20 bases lay in between.